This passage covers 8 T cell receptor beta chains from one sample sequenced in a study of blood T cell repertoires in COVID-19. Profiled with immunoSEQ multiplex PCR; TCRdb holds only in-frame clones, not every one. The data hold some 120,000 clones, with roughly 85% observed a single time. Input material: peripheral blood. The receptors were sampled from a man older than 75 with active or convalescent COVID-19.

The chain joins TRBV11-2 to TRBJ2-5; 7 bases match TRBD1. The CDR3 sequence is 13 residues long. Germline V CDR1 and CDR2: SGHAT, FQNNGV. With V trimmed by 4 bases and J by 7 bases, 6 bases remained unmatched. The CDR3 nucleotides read TGTGCCAGCAGCTCTGACAGGGCGGCGACCCAGTACTTC. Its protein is CASSSDRAATQYF.

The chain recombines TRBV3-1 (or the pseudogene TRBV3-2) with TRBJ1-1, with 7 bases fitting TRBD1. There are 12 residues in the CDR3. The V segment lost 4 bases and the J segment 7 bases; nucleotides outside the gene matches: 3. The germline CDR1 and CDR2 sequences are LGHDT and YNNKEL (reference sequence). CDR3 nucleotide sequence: TGTGCCAGCAGCCCGACAGGGCTTGAAGCTTTCTTT. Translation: CASSPTGLEAFF.

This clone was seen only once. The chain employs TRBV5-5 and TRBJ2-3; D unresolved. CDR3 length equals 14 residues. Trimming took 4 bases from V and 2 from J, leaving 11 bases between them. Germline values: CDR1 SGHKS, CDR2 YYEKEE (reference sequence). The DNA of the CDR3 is TGTGCCAGCAGCAGTCTCGGGTACACAGATACGCAGTATTTT. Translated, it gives CASSSLGYTDTQYF.

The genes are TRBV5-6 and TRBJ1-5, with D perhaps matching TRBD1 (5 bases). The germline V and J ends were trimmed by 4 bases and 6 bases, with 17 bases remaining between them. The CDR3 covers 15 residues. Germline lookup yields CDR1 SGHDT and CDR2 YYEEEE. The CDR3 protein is CASSTQGVSRQPQHF. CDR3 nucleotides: TGTGCCAGCAGCACGCAGGGTGTCTCCCGTCAGCCCCAGCATTTT.

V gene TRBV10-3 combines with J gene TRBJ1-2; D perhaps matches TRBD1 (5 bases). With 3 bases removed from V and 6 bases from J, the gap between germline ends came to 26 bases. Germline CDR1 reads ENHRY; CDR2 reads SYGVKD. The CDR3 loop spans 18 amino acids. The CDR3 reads CAISDLYGQAQFKNGYTF. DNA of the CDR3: TGTGCCATCAGTGACTTATACGGACAAGCTCAATTTAAGAATGGCTACACCTTC.

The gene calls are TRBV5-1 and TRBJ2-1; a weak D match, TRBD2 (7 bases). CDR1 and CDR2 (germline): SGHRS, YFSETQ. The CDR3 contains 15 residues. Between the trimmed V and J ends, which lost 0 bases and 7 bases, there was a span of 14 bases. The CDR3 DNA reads TGCGCCAGCAGCTTGGGAGCGGGACACCAAAATGAGCAGTTCTTC. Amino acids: CASSLGAGHQNEQFF.

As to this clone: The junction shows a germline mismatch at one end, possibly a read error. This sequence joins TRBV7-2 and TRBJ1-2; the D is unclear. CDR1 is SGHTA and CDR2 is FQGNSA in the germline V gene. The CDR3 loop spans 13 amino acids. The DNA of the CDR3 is TGTGCCAGCAGCTTAAGTTCGGCGCTCTTCGGGGCCTTC. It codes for CASSLSSALFGAF.

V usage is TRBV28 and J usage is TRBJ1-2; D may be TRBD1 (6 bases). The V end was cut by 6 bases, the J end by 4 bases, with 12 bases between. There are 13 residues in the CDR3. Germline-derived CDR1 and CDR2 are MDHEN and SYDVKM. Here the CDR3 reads CASSEQGFYGYTF. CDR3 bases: TGTGCCAGCAGCGAACAGGGTTTCTATGGCTACACCTTC.